The 17 T cell receptor beta chains in this list originate from one sample, sequenced in a study of shared clonotypes between healthy human individuals (dated by TCRdb to about 2020). Libraries were constructed by the immunoSEQ multiplex PCR assay. TCRdb took over this immuneACCESS table, retaining in-frame rearrangements with V and J assigned. Such tables are incomplete; in checked studies, under half of the missing clones stem from an unresolved V gene, and the remainder is unexplained. The sample profile shows 640,000 or so clones; 55% to 75% of them were found once. The ten most abundant clones make up around 2% of the sample. Material: memory CD4+ T cells sorted from blood. The cell subset or site label here, explained by the study, means: CD45RA-negative fraction. The receptors come from a woman aged 25 to 39 in good health.

The chain uses TRBV6-1 and TRBJ1-1; 11 bases fit TRBD1. CDR1 is MNHNS and CDR2 is SASEGT in the germline V gene. The CDR3 sequence is 15 residues long. The junction had 3 bases not matched to a gene; V was cut back by 2 bases and J by 4 bases. CDR3 loop: CASSEWDRGTTEAFF. DNA for the CDR3: TGTGCCAGCAGTGAATGGGACAGGGGGACCACTGAAGCTTTCTTT.

The chain employs TRBV7-2 and TRBJ1-1, with a weak D call TRBD1 (5 bases). This CDR3 contains 14 residues. Looked up from germline, CDR1 is SGHTA and CDR2 is FQGNSA. V was clipped by 8 bases and J by 1 base, with 14 bases between them. CDR3 nucleotides: TGTGCCAGCTCCTGGGTCGGGGGGAACACTGAAGCTTTCTTT. As protein: CASSWVGGNTEAFF.

Notes on this clone: Other DNA sequences in the same sample also yield this CDR3. V is TRBV18 and J is TRBJ1-1; D not resolved. V was cut by 3 bases and J by 3 bases, with 11 bases left in between. This CDR3 region has 14 residues. Germline CDR1 KGHSH, CDR2 LQKENI. CDR3 DNA sequence: TGTGCCAGCTCACCGTCGGGTGGTGACACTGAAGCTTTCTTT. It yields the protein CASSPSGGDTEAFF.

V and J are TRBV5-1 and TRBJ2-1, with 9 bases identical to TRBD2. There are 18 residues in the CDR3. Germline values: CDR1 SGHRS, CDR2 YFSETQ. The junction had 8 bases not matched to a gene; V was cut back by 0 bases and J by 1 base. The DNA for the CDR3 is TGCGCCAGCAGCTTGGAGGTTAGCGGGAGACTTTCCTACAATGAGCAGTTCTTC. This sequence encodes CASSLEVSGRLSYNEQFF. Using reference TRBV5-1 and TRBJ2-1 for the parts outside the CDR3, the full variable domain is KAGVTQTPRYLIKTRGQQVTLSCSPISGHRSVSWYQQTPGQGLQFLFEYFSETQRNKGNFPGRFSGRQFSNSRSEMNVSTLELGDSALYLCASSLEVSGRLSYNEQFFGPGTRLTVL.

J is TRBJ2-6 and V is TRBV30; D gene uncertain. The CDR3 sequence is 14 residues long. Trimming shortened V by 3 bases and J by 2 bases, and 8 bases separated the two germline ends. Germline values: CDR1 GTSNPN, CDR2 SVGIG (reference sequence). Here the CDR3 reads CAWRVATGANVLTF. The CDR3 DNA sequence: TGTGCCTGGAGAGTAGCTACTGGGGCCAACGTCCTGACTTTC.

The V call is TRBV18, the J call TRBJ2-3; D gene unclear. V was cut by 6 bases and J by 1 base, with 11 bases left in between. CDR3 length: 14 amino acids. Germline CDR1 is KGHSH and CDR2 is LQKENI. The CDR3 region has the DNA TGTGCCAGCTCTCGGACCTGGGGCACAGATACGCAGTATTTT. The encoded protein is CASSRTWGTDTQYF.

The chain couples TRBV28 to TRBJ1-4; TRBD1 might be the D (6 bases). V was pared by 6 bases and J by 0 bases, with 14 bases between. The CDR3 has 16 amino acids. Germline loops: CDR1 MDHEN, CDR2 SYDVKM. In DNA, the CDR3 is TGTGCCAGCAGGGTGACAGGACTTCCAACTAATGAAAAACTGTTTTTT. Translating gives CASRVTGLPTNEKLFF.

This clone was seen only a few times. The J gene is TRBJ2-1, the V gene TRBV5-1; D is unclear. Germline assignment: CDR1 SGHRS and CDR2 YFSETQ. V dropped 0 bases and J dropped 0 bases, with 16 bases sitting between them. The length of the CDR3 is 18 residues. In DNA, the CDR3 is TGCGCCAGCAGCTTGGATGCCCTCCGGGTAAGCTCCTACAATGAGCAGTTCTTC. Translation: CASSLDALRVSSYNEQFF.

About this clone itself: In the same sample, other DNA sequences code for this CDR3. This rearrangement joins TRBV28 to TRBJ2-7; D is possibly TRBD1 (5 bases). There are 12 residues in the CDR3. Per germline, CDR1 MDHEN and CDR2 SYDVKM. V dropped 8 bases and J dropped 1 base, with 9 bases sitting between them. CDR3 DNA sequence: TGTGCCAGCCGTGGACAATCCTACGAGCAGTACTTC. Translating gives CASRGQSYEQYF.

CDR3 sequence (DNA): TGTGCCAGCAGCCTACACCTAGTAACTGAAGCTTTCTTT. This sequence encodes CASSLHLVTEAFF. The chain is built from TRBV7-6 and TRBJ1-1; D remains unclear. CDR1 is SGHVS and CDR2 is FNYEAQ in the germline V gene. The CDR3 covers 13 residues. The V and J ends lost 5 bases and 5 bases respectively, with 12 bases between them.

The V gene is TRBV6-5, the J gene TRBJ2-1; D possibly matches TRBD1 or TRBD2 (5 bases each). Germline V CDR1 and CDR2: MNHEY, SVGAGI. Trimming cost V 0 bases and J 9 bases, with 12 bases left between them. The CDR3 covers 14 residues. The CDR3 loop is CASSYSIGAVEQFF. CDR3 nucleotides: TGTGCCAGCAGTTACTCGATCGGGGCAGTTGAGCAGTTCTTC.

CDR3 residues: CAWSRVGAEPLHF. The CDR3 nucleotides read TGTGCCTGGAGCCGCGTGGGCGCGGAACCCCTCCACTTT. This chain links TRBV30 with TRBJ1-6; D unclear. CDR1 and CDR2 (germline): GTSNPN, SVGIG (reference sequence). The V end lost 3 bases, the J end lost 12 bases, and 15 bases lay between the germline ends. CDR3 length: 13 amino acids. Complete variable domain (other parts from reference TRBV30 and TRBJ1-6): SQTIHQWPATLVQPVGSPLSLECTVEGTSNPNLYWYRQAAGRGLQLLFYSVGIGQISSEVPQNLSASRPQDRQFILSSKKLLLSDSGFYLCAWSRVGAEPLHFGNGTRLTVT.

This chain uses TRBV10-3 with TRBJ1-1; D remains ambiguous. The CDR3 loop spans 13 amino acids. The germline V gene has CDR1 ENHRY and CDR2 SYGVKD. Trimming took off 9 bases at V and 0 bases at J, with 11 bases between the two ends. The CDR3 spells CAIEDGLNTEAFF. Here the CDR3 DNA reads TGTGCCATTGAGGACGGGTTGAACACTGAAGCTTTCTTT.

The chain joins TRBV2 to TRBJ2-1; D not certain. V lost 8 bases and J 1 base, leaving 6 bases between the germline ends. From germline, CDR1 is SNHLY and CDR2 FYNNEI. This CDR3 comprises 12 residues. CDR3 residues: CASGLSYNEQFF. In nucleotides, the CDR3 is TGTGCCAGCGGGTTATCCTACAATGAGCAGTTCTTC. The whole variable domain, remainder taken from reference TRBV2 and TRBJ2-1, is EPEVTQTPSHQVTQMGQEVILRCVPISNHLYFYWYRQILGQKVEFLVSFYNNEISEKSEIFDDQFSVERPDGSNFTLKIRSTKLEDSAMYFCASGLSYNEQFFGPGTRLTVL.

The chain couples TRBV6-1 to TRBJ2-7, with D tentatively TRBD2 (5 bases). CDR1 and CDR2 from the germline V gene are MNHNS and SASEGT. The V end was cut by 2 bases, the J end by 3 bases, with 8 bases between. This CDR3 contains 13 residues. The chain's CDR3 is CASSETRGYEQYF. The CDR3 nucleotides are TGTGCCAGCAGTGAAACTCGGGGCTACGAGCAGTACTTC.

The chain couples TRBV6-1 to TRBJ2-1; possibly TRBD2 for D (6 bases). V was clipped by 7 bases and J by 6 bases, with 13 bases between them. Germline CDR1 and CDR2: MNHNS and SASEGT. This CDR3 has 13 residues. The CDR3 loop is CASTVSGANEQFF. The CDR3, as DNA: TGTGCCAGCACGGTGTCGGGAGCCAATGAGCAGTTCTTC.

This clone was found a few times. This chain connects TRBV2 to TRBJ2-2, with D perhaps matching TRBD2 (5 bases). This CDR3 is built from 15 residues. Between the trimmed V and J ends, which lost 3 bases and 3 bases, there was a span of 11 bases. Germline V gives CDR1 SNHLY, CDR2 FYNNEI. CDR3 nucleotide sequence: TGTGCCAGCAGTGAGGGAGTTACGGACACCGGGGAGCTGTTTTTT. Its translation is CASSEGVTDTGELFF.